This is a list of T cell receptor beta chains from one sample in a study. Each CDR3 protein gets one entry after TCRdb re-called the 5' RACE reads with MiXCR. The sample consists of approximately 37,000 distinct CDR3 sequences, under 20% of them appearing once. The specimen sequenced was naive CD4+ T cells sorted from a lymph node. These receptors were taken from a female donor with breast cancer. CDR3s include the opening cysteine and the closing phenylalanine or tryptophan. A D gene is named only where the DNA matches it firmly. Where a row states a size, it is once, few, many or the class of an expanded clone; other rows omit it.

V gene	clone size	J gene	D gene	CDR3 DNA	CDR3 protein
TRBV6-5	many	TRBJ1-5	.	TGTGCCAGCAGTGGACAGTTTAATCAGCCCCAGCATTTT	CASSGQFNQPQHF
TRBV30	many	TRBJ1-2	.	TGTGCCTGGAGCGCCCTAGGGGGTGTCGGCTACACCTTC	CAWSALGGVGYTF
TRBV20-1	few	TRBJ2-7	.	TGCAGTGCTGAGGGGAGCATTCCTACCTACGAGCAGTACTTC	CSAEGSIPTYEQYF
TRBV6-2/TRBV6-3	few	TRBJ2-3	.	TGTGCCACGGAGTCGCTCACAGATACGCAGTATTTT	CATESLTDTQYF
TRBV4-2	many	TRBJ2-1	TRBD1	TGTGCCAGCAGCCAACCAACCGGGACAGGGAACAATGAGCAGTTCTTC	CASSQPTGTGNNEQFF
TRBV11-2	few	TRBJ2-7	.	TGTGCCAGCAGCTTAGATAGGGACATACGAGTCTACGAGCAGTACTTC	CASSLDRDIRVYEQYF
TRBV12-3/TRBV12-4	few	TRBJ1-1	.	TGTGCCAGCAGTTTGTCGGTTCTTGAAGCTTTCTTT	CASSLSVLEAFF
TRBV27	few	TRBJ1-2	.	TGTACCAGCAGTCGGCAGGGCTCGTCAAATGGCTACACCTTC	CTSSRQGSSNGYTF
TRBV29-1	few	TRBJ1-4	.	TGCAGCGTTGGGCAGGGCGGGGAAAAACTGTTTTTT	CSVGQGGEKLFF
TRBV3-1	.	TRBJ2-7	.	TGTGCCAGCAGCCAAGGTAACAACGGCGACGAGCAGTACTTC	CASSQGNNGDEQYF
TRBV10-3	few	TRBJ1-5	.	TGTGCCATCAGTGAGAGGCTTAACGATCAGCCCCAGCATTTT	CAISERLNDQPQHF
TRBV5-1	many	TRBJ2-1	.	TGCGCCAGCAGCTTGAGGTCTACATGGAATGAGCAGTTCTTC	CASSLRSTWNEQFF
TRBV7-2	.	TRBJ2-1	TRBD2	TGTGCCAGCAGCGGTCAAGCCCTCATAGCGGGATACAATGAGCAGTTCTTC	CASSGQALIAGYNEQFF
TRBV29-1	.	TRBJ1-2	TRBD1	TGCAGCGGGATGGACAGGGGGGAGGGCTACACCTTC	CSGMDRGEGYTF
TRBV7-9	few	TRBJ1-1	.	TGTGCCAGCAGCTTAGCGGCTTGGAACACTGAAGCTTTCTTT	CASSLAAWNTEAFF
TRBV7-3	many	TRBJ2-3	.	TGTGCCAGCAGCGAATACCTGAGCACAGATACGCAGTATTTT	CASSEYLSTDTQYF
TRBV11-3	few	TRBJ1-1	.	TGTGCCAGCTCTAGAGGGGTGGCCACTGAAGCTTTCTTT	CASSRGVATEAFF
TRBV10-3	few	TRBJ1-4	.	TGTGCCATAAGTCCAGGGGCTAATGAAAAACTGTTTTTT	CAISPGANEKLFF
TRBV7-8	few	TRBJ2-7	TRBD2	TGTGCCAGCAGCGGTAGCGGGAGAGTAGGTGGCGAGCAGTACTTC	CASSGSGRVGGEQYF
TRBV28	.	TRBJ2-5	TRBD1	TGTGCCAGCAGTGTGGACAGGGCGCGCCAAGAGACCCAGTACTTC	CASSVDRARQETQYF
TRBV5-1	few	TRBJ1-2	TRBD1	TGCGCCAGCAGCCCCGACGCGGGACAGGGGTTTTATGGCTACACCTTC	CASSPDAGQGFYGYTF
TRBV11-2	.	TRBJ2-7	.	TGTGCCAGCAGCTCAGGGTGGGGGAGCCCCTACGAGCAGTACTTC	CASSSGWGSPYEQYF
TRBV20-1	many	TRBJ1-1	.	TGCAGTGCTAGATCGGGGACGAACACTGAAGCTTTCTTT	CSARSGTNTEAFF
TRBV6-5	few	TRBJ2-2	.	TGTGCCAGCAGTTCCAAGGGAACGAACACCGGGGAGCTGTTTTTT	CASSSKGTNTGELFF
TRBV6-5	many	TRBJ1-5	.	TGTGCCAGCAGCCTGACAAGTTATAGCAATCAGCCCCAGCATTTT	CASSLTSYSNQPQHF
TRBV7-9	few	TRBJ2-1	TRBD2	TGTGCCAGCACCCCTCAACCGGGACTACCCTACAATGAGCAGTTCTTC	CASTPQPGLPYNEQFF
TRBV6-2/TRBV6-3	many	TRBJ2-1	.	TGTGCCAGCAGATCGGATAACAATGAGCAGTTCTTC	CASRSDNNEQFF
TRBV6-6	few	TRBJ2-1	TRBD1	TGTGCCAGCAGTCAGACAGGGGGGGTCAATGAGCAGTTCTTC	CASSQTGGVNEQFF
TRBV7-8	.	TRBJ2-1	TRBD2	TGTGCCAGCAGCTTACGTAGCGGGAGGTGGAATGAGCAGTTCTTC	CASSLRSGRWNEQFF
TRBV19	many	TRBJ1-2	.	TGTGCCAGTAGTGGAGGGTTCGGTCGTGATGGCTACACCTTC	CASSGGFGRDGYTF
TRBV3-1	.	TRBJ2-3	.	TGTGCCAGCAGCCAGAGTTATGTAGATACGCAGTATTTT	CASSQSYVDTQYF
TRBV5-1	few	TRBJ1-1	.	TGCGCCAGCAGCATTACAGGTGACACTGAAGCTTTCTTT	CASSITGDTEAFF
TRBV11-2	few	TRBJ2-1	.	TGTGCCAGCAGCTCCCAGACCCAGAAGTTCTTC	CASSSQTQKFF
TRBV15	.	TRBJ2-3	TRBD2	TGTGCCACCAGTTCCCTAAAGGGGAGGGCAGATACGCAGTATTTT	CATSSLKGRADTQYF
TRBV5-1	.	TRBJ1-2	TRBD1	TGCGACAGCACCACCGGGACAGGGGGCTCCTATGGCTACACCTTC	CDSTTGTGGSYGYTF
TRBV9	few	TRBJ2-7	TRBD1	TGTGCCAGCAGCCCACGGACAGGGGGAGAATACGAGCAGTACTTC	CASSPRTGGEYEQYF
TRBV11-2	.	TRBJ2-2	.	TGTGCCAGCAGCCCCTCACCGGGACCCGGGGAGCTGTTTTTT	CASSPSPGPGELFF
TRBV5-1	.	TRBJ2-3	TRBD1	TGCGCCAGCCGGTTCGGGGACAGCTACACAGATACGCAGTATTTT	CASRFGDSYTDTQYF
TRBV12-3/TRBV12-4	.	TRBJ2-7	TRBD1	TGTGCCAGCAGTCCCCAGACAGGGTACGTGTACGAGCAGTACTTC	CASSPQTGYVYEQYF
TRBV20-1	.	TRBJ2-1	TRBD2	TGCAGCGCCACCGGCCCCGGGACTAGCGGGGGTTATGAGCAGTTCTTC	CSATGPGTSGGYEQFF
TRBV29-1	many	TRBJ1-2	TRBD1	TGCAGCGTTCGGGACTCAGGGGGGGGCTACACCTTC	CSVRDSGGGYTF
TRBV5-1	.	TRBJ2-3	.	TGCGCCAGCAGCGGAGTGTTCACTAGCACAGATACGCAGTATTTT	CASSGVFTSTDTQYF
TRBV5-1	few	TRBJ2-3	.	TGCGCCAGCAAAATATCCCCGGGAGATACGCAGTATTTT	CASKISPGDTQYF
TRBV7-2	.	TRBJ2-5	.	TGTGCCAGCAGCCAGGCTGGACCGGGAGAGACCCAGTACTTC	CASSQAGPGETQYF
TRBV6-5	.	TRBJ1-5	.	TGTGCCAGCAGTTACGGGGGTGGTCAGTCCCAGCATTTT	CASSYGGGQSQHF
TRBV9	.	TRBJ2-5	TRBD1	TGTGCCAGCAGCACCACCCCGGGACAGGGGGGAGAGACCCAGTACTTC	CASSTTPGQGGETQYF
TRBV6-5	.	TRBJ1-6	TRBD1	TGTGCCACCCAGGGGGACTCTTATTATAATCCACCCCTCCACTTT	CATQGDSYYNPPLHF
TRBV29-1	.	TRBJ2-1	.	TGCAGCGTCGAAATCATGCGCTCCTACAATGAGCAGTTCTTC	CSVEIMRSYNEQFF
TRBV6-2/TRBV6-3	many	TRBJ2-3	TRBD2	TGTGCCAGCTCGAAGAGCGGGAGGGCCGTGAATACGCAGTATTTT	CASSKSGRAVNTQYF
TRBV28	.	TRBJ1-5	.	TGTGTCAGCAGTTTAGAACAGGTCCATCAGCCCCAGCATTTT	CVSSLEQVHQPQHF
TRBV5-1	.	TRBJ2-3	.	TGCGCCAGCAGAGCGGGCCCTACCACAGATACGCAGTATTTT	CASRAGPTTDTQYF